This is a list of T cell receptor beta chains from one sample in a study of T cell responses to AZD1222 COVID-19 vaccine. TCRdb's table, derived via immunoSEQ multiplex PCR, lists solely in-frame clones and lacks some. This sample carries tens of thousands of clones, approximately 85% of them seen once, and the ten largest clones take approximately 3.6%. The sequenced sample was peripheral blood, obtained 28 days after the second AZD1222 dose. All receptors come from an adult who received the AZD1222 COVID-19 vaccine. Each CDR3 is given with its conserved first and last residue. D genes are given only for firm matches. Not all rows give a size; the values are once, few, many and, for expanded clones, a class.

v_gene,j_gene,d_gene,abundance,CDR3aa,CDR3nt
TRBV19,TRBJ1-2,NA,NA,CASSATGGDYGYTF,TGTGCCAGTAGTGCGACCGGGGGGGACTATGGCTACACCTTC
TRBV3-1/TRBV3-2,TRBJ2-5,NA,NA,CASSQTRGGETQYF,TGTGCCAGCAGCCAGACTAGAGGGGGAGAGACCCAGTACTTC
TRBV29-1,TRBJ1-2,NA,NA,CSVEDPEAIPGYTF,TGCAGCGTTGAAGACCCAGAGGCCATTCCTGGCTACACCTTC
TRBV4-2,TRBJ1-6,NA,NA,CASSQEGLQASVSPLHF,TGTGCCAGCAGCCAAGAGGGACTACAGGCAAGTGTTTCACCCCTCCACTTT
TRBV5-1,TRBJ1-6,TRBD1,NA,CASSLDRGGNSPLHF,TGCGCCAGCAGCTTGGACAGGGGCGGAAATTCACCCCTCCACTTT
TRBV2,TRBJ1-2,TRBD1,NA,CASSRQGPLNGYTF,TGTGCCAGCAGTCGACAGGGTCCGCTAAATGGCTACACCTTC
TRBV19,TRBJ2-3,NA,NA,CASSQGPSTDTQYF,TGTGCCAGTAGTCAAGGGCCGAGCACAGATACGCAGTATTTT
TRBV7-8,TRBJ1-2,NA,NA,CASSPGVYGYTF,TGTGCCAGCAGCCCCGGGGTCTATGGCTACACCTTC
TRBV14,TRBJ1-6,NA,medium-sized,CASSQGLNNSPLHF,TGTGCCAGCAGCCAGGGACTTAATAATTCACCCCTCCACTTT
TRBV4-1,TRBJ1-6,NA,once,CASSLQRTSSVDRSSPLHF,TGCGCCAGCAGCCTCCAGCGGACATCATCTGTAGATAGGTCTTCACCCCTCCACTTT
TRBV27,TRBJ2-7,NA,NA,CASSLQGPHEQYF,TGTGCCAGCAGTTTACAGGGGCCCCACGAGCAGTACTTC
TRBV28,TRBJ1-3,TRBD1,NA,CASSSPGQGIKTKYF,TGTGCCAGCAGTTCACCGGGACAGGGTATCAAGACCAAATATTTT
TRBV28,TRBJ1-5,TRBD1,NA,CASSLSGQGFRNQPQHF,TGTGCCAGCAGTTTATCAGGACAGGGTTTTCGTAATCAGCCCCAGCATTTT
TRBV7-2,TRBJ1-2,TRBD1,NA,CASSFPQGAVGYTF,TGTGCCAGCAGCTTTCCACAGGGGGCGGTCGGCTACACCTTC
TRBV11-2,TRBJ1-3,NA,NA,CASSLDRGGDGNTIYF,TGTGCCAGCAGCTTAGATCGGGGGGGAGATGGAAACACCATATATTTT
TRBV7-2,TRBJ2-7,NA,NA,CASSLIGSPGEEQYF,TGTGCCAGCAGCTTAATTGGCAGTCCGGGGGAGGAGCAGTACTTC
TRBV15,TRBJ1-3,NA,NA,CATSRAKNGGNTIYF,TGTGCCACCAGCAGAGCAAAGAATGGGGGAAACACCATATATTTT
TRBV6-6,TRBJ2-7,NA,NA,CASSLGQRYEQYF,TGTGCCAGCAGCCTTGGACAGCGCTACGAGCAGTACTTC
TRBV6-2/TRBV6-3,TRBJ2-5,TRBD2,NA,CASSSTRAGVKETQYF,TGTGCCAGCAGTTCAACCCGGGCGGGGGTTAAAGAGACCCAGTACTTC
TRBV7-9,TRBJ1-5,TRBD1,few,CASSLGQGDWIQHF,TGTGCCAGCAGCCTTGGACAGGGAGACTGGATCCAGCATTTT
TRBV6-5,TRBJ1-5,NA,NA,CASSRNSNQPQHF,TGTGCCAGCAGTCGTAACAGCAATCAGCCCCAGCATTTT
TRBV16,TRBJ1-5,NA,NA,CASSQIGHNDQPQHF,TGTGCCAGCAGCCAAATCGGACACAACGATCAGCCCCAGCATTTT
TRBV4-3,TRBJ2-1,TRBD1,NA,CASSQNPGGQSSYNEQFF,TGCGCCAGCAGCCAAAACCCAGGGGGTCAAAGCTCCTACAATGAGCAGTTCTTC
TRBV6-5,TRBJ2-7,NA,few,CASTQGFSVYEQYF,TGTGCCAGCACACAGGGTTTTAGCGTTTACGAGCAGTACTTC
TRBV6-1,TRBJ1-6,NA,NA,CASSGDSRYYNSPLHF,TGTGCCAGCAGTGGCGACAGCAGGTACTATAATTCACCCCTCCACTTT
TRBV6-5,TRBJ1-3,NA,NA,CASSYSQPSGNTIYF,TGTGCCAGCAGTTATAGCCAACCCTCTGGAAACACCATATATTTT
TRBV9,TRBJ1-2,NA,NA,CASSVGGINYGYTF,TGTGCCAGCAGCGTAGGAGGAATTAACTATGGCTACACCTTC
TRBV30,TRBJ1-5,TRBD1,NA,CAWRGQGKEPQHF,TGTGCCTGGAGGGGACAGGGTAAGGAGCCCCAGCATTTT
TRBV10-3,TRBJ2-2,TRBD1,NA,CAISGTGEDTGELFF,TGTGCCATCAGTGGGACAGGGGAAGACACCGGGGAGCTGTTTTTT
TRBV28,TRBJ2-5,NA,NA,CASSSGGGSKTQYF,TGTGCCAGCAGTTCGGGCGGGGGCTCTAAGACCCAGTACTTC
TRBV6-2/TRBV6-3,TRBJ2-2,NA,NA,CASSYPTPLTGELFF,TGTGCCAGCAGTTATCCGACACCGCTGACCGGGGAGCTGTTTTTT
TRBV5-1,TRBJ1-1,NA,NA,CASKPQGADTEAFF,TGCGCCAGCAAGCCCCAGGGCGCGGACACTGAAGCTTTCTTT
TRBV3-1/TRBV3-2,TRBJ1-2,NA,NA,CASSQDSGGRNGYTF,TGTGCCAGCAGCCAAGATTCGGGGGGGCGGAATGGCTACACCTTC
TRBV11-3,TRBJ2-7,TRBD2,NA,CASSLSGKTSYEQYF,TGTGCCAGCAGCTTAAGCGGGAAGACCTCCTACGAGCAGTACTTC
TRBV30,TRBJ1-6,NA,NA,CAWRQPINSPLHF,TGTGCCTGGAGGCAACCCATTAATTCACCCCTCCACTTT
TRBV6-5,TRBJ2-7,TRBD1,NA,CASSFDRGTYEQYF,TGTGCCAGCAGTTTTGACAGGGGAACCTACGAGCAGTACTTC
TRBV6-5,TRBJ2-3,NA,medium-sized,CASSYSFADTQYF,TGTGCCAGCAGTTACTCGTTCGCAGATACGCAGTATTTT
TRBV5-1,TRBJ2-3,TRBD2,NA,CASSRSGTSGSSDTQYF,TGCGCCAGCAGCCGGTCCGGGACTAGCGGGAGTTCGGATACGCAGTATTTT
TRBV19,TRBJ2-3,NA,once,CASRPGGVADTQYF,TGTGCCAGTAGGCCCGGAGGGGTCGCAGATACGCAGTATTTT
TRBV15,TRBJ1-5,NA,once,CATSREPGQPQHF,TGTGCCACCAGTCGAGAGCCGGGCCAGCCCCAGCATTTT
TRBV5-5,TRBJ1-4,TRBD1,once,CASSSDRGLNEKLFF,TGTGCCAGCAGCTCGGACAGGGGGCTTAATGAAAAACTGTTTTTT
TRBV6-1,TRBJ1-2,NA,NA,CASSEGWGLGYTF,TGTGCCAGCAGTGAAGGATGGGGGCTCGGCTACACCTTC
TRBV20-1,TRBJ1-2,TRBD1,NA,CSASGTGYGYTF,TGCAGTGCTAGTGGGACAGGCTATGGCTACACCTTC
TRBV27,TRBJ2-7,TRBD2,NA,CASSSLRGETYEQYF,TGTGCCAGCAGTTCCCTACGGGGGGAGACCTACGAGCAGTACTTC
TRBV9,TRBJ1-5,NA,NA,CASSVSGDSNQPQHF,TGTGCCAGCAGCGTATCGGGGGATAGCAATCAGCCCCAGCATTTT
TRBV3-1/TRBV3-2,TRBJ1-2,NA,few,CASSQTADRANYGYTF,TGTGCCAGCAGCCAAACGGCAGACAGAGCTAACTATGGCTACACCTTC
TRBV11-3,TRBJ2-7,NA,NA,CASSLNDPQTSYEQYF,TGTGCCAGCAGCTTAAACGATCCCCAGACCTCCTACGAGCAGTACTTC
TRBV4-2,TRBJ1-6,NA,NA,CASSRPEALSPLHF,TGTGCCAGCAGCCGCCCCGAGGCTCTTTCACCCCTCCACTTT
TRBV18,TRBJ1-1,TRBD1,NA,CASSPFLNRGLYTEAFF,TGTGCCAGCTCACCATTTTTGAACAGGGGGCTTTACACTGAAGCTTTCTTT
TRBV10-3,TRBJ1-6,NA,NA,CAISSGGGDSPLHF,TGTGCCATCAGCTCGGGGGGGGGCGATTCACCCCTCCACTTT
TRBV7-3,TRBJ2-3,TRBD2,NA,CASSLSGGLAVTGTDTQYF,TGTGCCAGCAGCTTATCGGGGGGACTAGCGGTAACGGGGACAGATACGCAGTATTTT
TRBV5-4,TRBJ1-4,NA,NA,CASSSDIVDEKLFF,TGTGCCAGCAGCTCTGACATTGTGGATGAAAAACTGTTTTTT
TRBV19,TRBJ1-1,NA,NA,CASSPGESYLNTEAFF,TGTGCCAGTAGCCCTGGGGAGTCGTACCTGAACACTGAAGCTTTCTTT
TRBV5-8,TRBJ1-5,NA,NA,CASSYSPSGDQPQHF,TGTGCCAGCAGCTATTCCCCCTCGGGGGATCAGCCCCAGCATTTT
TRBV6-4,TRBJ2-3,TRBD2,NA,CASSVLAGTDTQYF,TGTGCCAGCAGCGTCCTAGCGGGAACAGATACGCAGTATTTT
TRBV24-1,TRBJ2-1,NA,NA,CATSFRGAGYEQFF,TGTGCCACCAGTTTTCGAGGGGCGGGATATGAGCAGTTCTTC
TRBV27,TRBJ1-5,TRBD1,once,CASSLEGGGSNQPQHF,TGTGCCAGCAGTTTAGAAGGGGGCGGGAGCAATCAGCCCCAGCATTTT
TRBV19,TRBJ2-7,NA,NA,CASSPVGYPSYEQYF,TGTGCCAGTAGCCCGGTAGGATATCCCTCCTACGAGCAGTACTTC
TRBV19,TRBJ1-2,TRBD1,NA,CASSTRTGGDGYTF,TGTGCCAGTAGTACCCGGACAGGGGGAGATGGCTACACCTTC
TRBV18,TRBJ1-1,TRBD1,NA,CASSPRGREAFF,TGTGCCAGCTCACCCAGGGGGAGGGAAGCTTTCTTT